This T cell receptor (beta chain) appears in the sequencing data of a study of metastatic and nonmetastatic thyroid tumors. Study summary: Where malignant and benign thyroid patients were concerned, repertoires were compared across blood and tumor or nodule tissue. General study findings and limits: Relative to benign nodules, malignant thyroid tumors were reportedly characterized by significantly elevated TCR beta diversity in blood and tumor.

Under the authors' procedure: Building a distant-metastasis classifier for papillary thyroid cancer drew on CDR3 differences across clinicopathological groups. TCRdb called clones again from the PCR reads with MiXCR. The V and J calls shown here were made by TCRdb, not taken from the authors' results. The data contain roughly 53,000 clones, 20% of them singletons. The germline gives CDR1 SNHLY, CDR2 FYNNEI. This CDR3 is built from 14 residues. V was shortened by 8 bases and J by 0 bases, with 10 bases between the two germline ends. Patients underwent thyroid surgery, and none had received any treatment before it. For this clone: Its antigen is undetermined.

The sequencing sample was made of blood. This TCR was sampled from a female donor with papillary thyroid cancer or a benign thyroid nodule (not recorded which). Some clones in this sample may be carry-over from other donors' samples. The gene calls are TRBV2 and TRBJ1-4; maybe TRBD1 (5 bases). The CDR3, as DNA: TGTGCCAGCGGGCAGGGAACAACTAATGAAAAACTGTTTTTT. This gives the protein CASGQGTTNEKLFF.